The rows below give T cell receptor beta chains drawn from one sample of a study of blood T cells in healthy people across ages. Using its own MiXCR run on the 5' RACE reads, TCRdb lists one record per CDR3 protein. This sample has hundreds of thousands of distinct CDR3 sequences; around 46% occur once, and the top ten carry roughly 12%. The material sequenced was blood. These receptor sequences come from a man aged 25 to 40 in good health. CDR3s include the opening cysteine and the closing phenylalanine or tryptophan. D genes are given only for firm matches. The listing skips clone size in some rows; elsewhere it reads once, few, many or a size class.

>TRBJ1-6|NA|TRBV6-1|NA
CASSELGKVNSPLHF
TGTGCCAGCAGTGAATTGGGAAAAGTCAATTCACCCCTCCACTTT
>TRBJ2-3|few|TRBV27|TRBD2
CASSFGSGGFDTQYF
TGTGCCAGCAGTTTTGGTAGCGGGGGGTTTGATACGCAGTATTTT
>TRBJ2-2|NA|TRBV29-1|TRBD2
CSVDGGRNTGELFF
TGCAGCGTTGACGGGGGGAGAAACACCGGGGAGCTGTTTTTT
>TRBJ1-4|NA|TRBV20-1|NA
CSARDSAGFNEKLFF
TGCAGTGCTAGAGATTCGGCAGGGTTTAATGAAAAACTGTTTTTT
>TRBJ2-7|few|TRBV10-3|TRBD1
CAISDGTGLYEQYF
TGTGCCATCAGTGATGGGACAGGGTTATACGAGCAGTACTTC
>TRBJ1-1|few|TRBV9|NA
CASSVGAGEGSTEAFF
TGTGCCAGCAGCGTAGGGGCAGGGGAGGGAAGCACTGAAGCTTTCTTT
>TRBJ2-2|many|TRBV6-5|TRBD1
CASRGTGVLGELFF
TGTGCCAGCAGGGGGACAGGGGTTCTCGGGGAGCTGTTTTTT
>TRBJ2-5|few|TRBV12-3/TRBV12-4|TRBD1
CASSSGQGVSGETQYF
TGTGCCAGCAGTTCGGGACAGGGGGTTTCGGGAGAGACCCAGTACTTC
>TRBJ2-7|NA|TRBV29-1|TRBD2
CSVEEGELAGPISYNEQYF
TGCAGCGTTGAAGAGGGCGAACTAGCGGGACCGATCTCCTACAATGAGCAGTACTTC
>TRBJ2-5|few|TRBV20-1|NA
CSARQGSETQYF
TGCAGTGCTAGACAGGGGTCTGAGACCCAGTACTTC
>TRBJ1-4|NA|TRBV5-4|NA
CASSSASTNEKLFF
TGTGCCAGCAGCTCAGCATCAACTAATGAAAAACTGTTTTTT
>TRBJ1-1|few|TRBV29-1|TRBD1
CSVRQGLSTEAFF
TGCAGCGTCCGACAGGGTCTGAGCACTGAAGCTTTCTTT
>TRBJ1-2|once|TRBV12-3/TRBV12-4|NA
CASSLGQGHRGYTF
TGTGCCAGCAGTTTAGGTCAGGGCCATAGAGGCTACACCTTC
>TRBJ1-5|once|TRBV3-1|TRBD1
CASSQAHRGDQPQHF
TGTGCCAGCAGCCAAGCCCACAGGGGGGATCAGCCCCAGCATTTT
>TRBJ2-3|NA|TRBV6-1|NA
CASSEARGYLDTQYF
TGTGCCAGCAGTGAAGCGCGGGGCTACCTAGATACGCAGTATTTT
>TRBJ2-7|NA|TRBV7-2|TRBD1
CASSTTGGSSYEQYF
TGTGCCAGCAGTACGACAGGGGGCTCCTCCTACGAGCAGTACTTC
>TRBJ2-1|NA|TRBV11-3|NA
CASSLMEGTYNEQFF
TGTGCCAGCAGCTTAATGGAGGGAACCTACAATGAGCAGTTCTTC
>TRBJ1-4|NA|TRBV20-1|NA
CSARGQAAGNEKLFF
TGCAGTGCTAGAGGACAGGCCGCGGGTAATGAAAAACTGTTTTTT
>TRBJ2-7|many|TRBV11-2|NA
CASSLGAGATYEQYF
TGTGCCAGCAGCTTAGGTGCGGGGGCCACCTACGAGCAGTACTTC
>TRBJ2-3|few|TRBV21-1|NA
CASSTLRRPSTDTQYF
TGTGCCAGCAGCACGCTCAGACGGCCTAGCACAGATACGCAGTATTTT
>TRBJ1-5|NA|TRBV6-1|TRBD1
CASSEGTGQNQPQHF
TGTGCCAGCAGCGAGGGGACAGGCCAAAATCAGCCCCAGCATTTT
>TRBJ2-1|few|TRBV3-1|TRBD2
CASSLTSGVRNEQFF
TGTGCCAGCAGCCTCACTAGCGGGGTAAGAAATGAGCAGTTCTTC
>TRBJ2-3|NA|TRBV7-3|TRBD1
CASSYLDREAQYF
TGTGCCAGCAGCTACCTGGACAGGGAGGCGCAGTATTTT
>TRBJ2-4|NA|TRBV5-6|NA
CASSAGRWAGGIQYF
TGTGCCAGCAGCGCAGGACGGTGGGCCGGCGGCATTCAGTACTTC
>TRBJ1-2|NA|TRBV6-1|NA
CASSEVLMGSNYGYTF
TGTGCCAGCAGTGAAGTCCTTATGGGCAGCAACTATGGCTACACCTTC
>TRBJ1-6|NA|TRBV12-3/TRBV12-4|NA
CASSRTGQDSPLHF
TGTGCCAGCAGCAGAACAGGGCAGGATTCACCCCTCCACTTT
>TRBJ2-7|NA|TRBV10-3|NA
CASSEGWQGLYEQYF
TGTGCCAGCAGTGAGGGTTGGCAGGGTCTCTACGAGCAGTACTTC
>TRBJ2-1|NA|TRBV7-2|NA
CASSLRQGGPYNEQFF
TGTGCCAGCAGCTTACGTCAGGGTGGTCCCTACAATGAGCAGTTCTTC
>TRBJ2-3|NA|TRBV7-2|NA
CASSPRPGADTQYF
TGTGCCAGCAGCCCCAGGCCGGGGGCAGATACGCAGTATTTT
>TRBJ2-3|NA|TRBV6-5|NA
CASSYSRAVTDTQYF
TGTGCCAGCAGTTACTCGAGGGCCGTCACAGATACGCAGTATTTT
>TRBJ2-5|once|TRBV7-2|NA
CASTGGTDYNEQYF
TGTGCCAGCACCGGAGGGACAGACTACAATGAGCAGTACTTC
>TRBJ2-3|few|TRBV7-2|TRBD2
CASNSGTSGTDTQYF
TGTGCCAGCAACTCCGGGACTAGCGGCACAGATACGCAGTATTTT
>TRBJ1-2|few|TRBV5-8|NA
CASSLASIGEDGYTF
TGTGCCAGCAGCTTGGCTTCTATCGGGGAGGATGGCTACACCTTC
>TRBJ2-5|NA|TRBV21-1|NA
CASSSPGQGKYF
TGTGCCAGCAGCTCACCGGGACAGGGAAAGTACTTC
>TRBJ2-1|once|TRBV29-1|TRBD2
CSVEPWGGERKQFF
TGCAGCGTTGAACCTTGGGGGGGGGAGAGGAAGCAGTTCTTC
>TRBJ2-7|NA|TRBV12-3/TRBV12-4|NA
CASSYEDKIHYEQYF
TGTGCCAGCAGTTATGAGGACAAAATACACTACGAGCAGTACTTC
>TRBJ1-1|NA|TRBV3-1|NA
CASSQDMLRDTEAFF
TGTGCCAGCAGCCAAGACATGCTTAGGGACACTGAAGCTTTCTTT
>TRBJ1-1|NA|TRBV20-1|TRBD1
CSARDGDRGQTEAFF
TGCAGTGCTAGAGATGGAGACAGGGGGCAGACTGAAGCTTTCTTT
>TRBJ2-1|few|TRBV20-1|NA
CSARGEFGLGQQFF
TGCAGTGCTAGGGGGGAGTTTGGGCTGGGACAGCAGTTCTTC